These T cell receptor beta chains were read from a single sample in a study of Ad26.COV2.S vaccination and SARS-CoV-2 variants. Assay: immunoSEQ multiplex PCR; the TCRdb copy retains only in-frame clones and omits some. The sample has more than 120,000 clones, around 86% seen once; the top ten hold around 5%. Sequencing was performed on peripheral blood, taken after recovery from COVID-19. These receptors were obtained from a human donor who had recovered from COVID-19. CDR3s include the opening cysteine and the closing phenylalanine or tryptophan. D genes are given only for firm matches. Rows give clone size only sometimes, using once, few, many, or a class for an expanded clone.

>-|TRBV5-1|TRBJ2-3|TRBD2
TGCGCCAGCAGCTTGGTCGGGCGGGGGGCAGATACGCAGTATTTT
CASSLVGRGADTQYF
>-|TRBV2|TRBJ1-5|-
TGTGCCAGCAGTGAATTGGGCAATCAGCCCCAGCATTTT
CASSELGNQPQHF
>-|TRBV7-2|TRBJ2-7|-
TGTGCCAGCAGCCCTTCCGGCAAGTCCTACGAGCAGTACTTC
CASSPSGKSYEQYF
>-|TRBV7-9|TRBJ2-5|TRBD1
TGTGCCAGCAGCGGCGGACAGGGGCATTTGGAGACCCAGTACTTC
CASSGGQGHLETQYF
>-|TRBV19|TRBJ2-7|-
TGTGCCAGTAGTACGACAGCCTCCTACGAGCAGTACTTC
CASSTTASYEQYF
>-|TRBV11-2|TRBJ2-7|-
TGTGCCAGCAGCTTATTGACGCAGGGGGGGTCCTACGAGCAGTACTTC
CASSLLTQGGSYEQYF
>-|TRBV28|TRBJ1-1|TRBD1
TGTGCCAGCAGTTTATCCCCCGGGACAGCGAACACTGAAGCTTTCTTT
CASSLSPGTANTEAFF
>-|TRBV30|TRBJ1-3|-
TGTGCCTGGAGTGTACGAACAGCGGGCGGAAACACCATATATTTT
CAWSVRTAGGNTIYF
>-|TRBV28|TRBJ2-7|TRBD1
TGTGCCAGCAGTAGCCCCCGGGACAGGGGTTCCTACGAGCAGTACTTC
CASSSPRDRGSYEQYF
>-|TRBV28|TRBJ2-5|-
TGTGCCAGCAGCAGACGGGACCAAGAGACCCAGTACTTC
CASSRRDQETQYF
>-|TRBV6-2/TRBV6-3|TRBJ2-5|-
TGTGCCAGCAGCCAACCACCACAAGAGACCCAGTACTTC
CASSQPPQETQYF
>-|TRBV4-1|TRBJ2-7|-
TGCGCCAGCAGCCAAGACATGGACGTGGGGTCCTACGAGCAGTACTTC
CASSQDMDVGSYEQYF
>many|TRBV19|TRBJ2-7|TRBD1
TGTGCCAGTAGTCCAGACAGGGGGCTGGAGCAGTACTTC
CASSPDRGLEQYF
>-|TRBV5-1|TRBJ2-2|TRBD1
TGCGCCAGCAGCTTGATGGGACAGGGAAACACCGGGGAGCTGTTTTTT
CASSLMGQGNTGELFF
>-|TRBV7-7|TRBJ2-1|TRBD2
TGTGCTAGCAGCCCTGAATTAGCGGGACAAAGCTCCTACAATGAGCAGTTCTTC
CASSPELAGQSSYNEQFF
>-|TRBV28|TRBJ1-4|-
TGTGCCAGCAGTTTGGGGTTTGAAAAACTGTTTTTT
CASSLGFEKLFF
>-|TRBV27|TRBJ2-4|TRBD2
TGTGCCAGTTCCCGGGACTATTTAGCCAAAAACATTCAGTACTTC
CASSRDYLAKNIQYF
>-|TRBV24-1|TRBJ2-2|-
TGTGCCACCAGCCCCACGGAGGGCAGGGCCGCCAACACCGGGGAGCTGTTTTTT
CATSPTEGRAANTGELFF
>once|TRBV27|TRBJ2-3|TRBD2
TGTGCCAGCAGTTGGGCTAGCGGGGGAGCAGATACGCAGTATTTT
CASSWASGGADTQYF
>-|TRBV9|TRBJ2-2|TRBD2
TGTGCCAGCAGCGTAGAGATAGCGGGGGGTCCGAACACCGGGGAGCTGTTTTTT
CASSVEIAGGPNTGELFF
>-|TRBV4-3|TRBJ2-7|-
TGCGCCAGCAGCCCGTCGGGACCTATCAACAGTGAGCAGTACTTC
CASSPSGPINSEQYF
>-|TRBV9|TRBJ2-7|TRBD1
TGTGCCAGCAGTGGTGGCGGGACAGGGGTTCACGAGCAGTACTTC
CASSGGGTGVHEQYF
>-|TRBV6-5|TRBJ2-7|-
TGTGCCAGCACCCCTGGGGAGCGCTCCTACGAGCAGTACTTC
CASTPGERSYEQYF
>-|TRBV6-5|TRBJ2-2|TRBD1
TGTGCCAGCCTCAGGGGGCCCGGGGAGCTGTTTTTT
CASLRGPGELFF
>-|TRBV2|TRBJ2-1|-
TGTGCCAGCAAAGGAACCTTCTACAATGAGCAGTTCTTC
CASKGTFYNEQFF
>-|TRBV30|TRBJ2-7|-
TGTGCCTGGACCAGCTGGGTGGGAGGCGAGCAGTACTTC
CAWTSWVGGEQYF
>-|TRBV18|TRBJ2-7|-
TGTGCCAGCTCAGGTTACGGCGGGTACGAGCAGTACTTC
CASSGYGGYEQYF
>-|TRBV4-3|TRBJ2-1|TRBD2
TGCGCCAGCAGCCAAGATCGATGGCTAGCGGGGTACAATGAGCAGTTCTTC
CASSQDRWLAGYNEQFF
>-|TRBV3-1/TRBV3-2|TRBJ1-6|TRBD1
TGTGCCAGCAGCCAACAGGGGGCTTCACCCCTCCACTTT
CASSQQGASPLHF
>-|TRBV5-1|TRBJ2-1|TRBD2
TGCGCCAGCAGCTTAGGCGGGCTAGCGGGCTACAATGAGCAGTTCTTC
CASSLGGLAGYNEQFF
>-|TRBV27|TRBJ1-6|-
TGTGCCAGCAGTTTTAGCACGATCTCGGGACGGATTAATTCACCCCTCCACTTT
CASSFSTISGRINSPLHF
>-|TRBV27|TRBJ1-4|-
TGTGCCAGCAGGGCGGTCAGGGCCCCTAATGAAAAACTGTTTTTT
CASRAVRAPNEKLFF
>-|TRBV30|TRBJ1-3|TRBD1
TGTGCCTGGAGTGTATTGCAGGGGGCAGGAAACACCATATATTTT
CAWSVLQGAGNTIYF
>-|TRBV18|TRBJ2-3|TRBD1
TGTGCCAGCTCACCTTACAACAGGGGAAGCACAGATACGCAGTATTTT
CASSPYNRGSTDTQYF
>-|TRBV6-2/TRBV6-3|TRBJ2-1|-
TGTGCCAGCAGTTTGAGCGGCACCGGGATCGATGAGCAGTTCTTC
CASSLSGTGIDEQFF
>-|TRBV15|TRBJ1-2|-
TGTGCCACCAGCAGAGGTGGGGAGGGCCTTAGTGGCTACACCTTC
CATSRGGEGLSGYTF
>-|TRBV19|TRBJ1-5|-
TGTGCCAGTCAAATAGGCCAGATCAATCAGCCCCAGCATTTT
CASQIGQINQPQHF
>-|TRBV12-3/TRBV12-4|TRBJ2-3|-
TGTGCCAGCGCCAGAGCTAGCACAGATACGCAGTATTTT
CASARASTDTQYF
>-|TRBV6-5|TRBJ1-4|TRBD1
TGTGCCAGCAGATCCCCGGGACAGGGTAGAGAAAAACTGTTTTTT
CASRSPGQGREKLFF
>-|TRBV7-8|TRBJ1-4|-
TGTGCCAGCAGCTCAAATGGGGGAGTGGAACTGTTTTTT
CASSSNGGVELFF
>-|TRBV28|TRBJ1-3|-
TGTGCCAGCAGTACCTTGGGCAGGTACTCTGGAAACACCATATATTTT
CASSTLGRYSGNTIYF
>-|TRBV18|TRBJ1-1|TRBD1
TGTGCCAGCTCACAGGGGGCGGGTACTGAAGCTTTCTTT
CASSQGAGTEAFF
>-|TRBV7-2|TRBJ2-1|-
TGTGCCAGCAGCTTAGAACGGGGGCTCTACAATGAGCAGTTCTTC
CASSLERGLYNEQFF
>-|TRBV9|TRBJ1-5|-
TGTGCCAGCAGCACCCGTCCGGACCAGCCCCAGCATTTT
CASSTRPDQPQHF
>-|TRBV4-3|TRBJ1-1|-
TGCGCCAGCAGCCAAGTGCCTGCCCCAACGGGAGCTGAAGCTTTCTTT
CASSQVPAPTGAEAFF
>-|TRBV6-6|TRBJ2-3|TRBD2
TGTGCCAGCAGGTTCACGGGGGGAGGTGGCGCAGATACGCAGTATTTT
CASRFTGGGGADTQYF
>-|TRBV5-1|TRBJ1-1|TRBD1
TGCGCCAGCAGCCAGTATGGACAGGCGACAGGCACTGAAGCTTTCTTT
CASSQYGQATGTEAFF
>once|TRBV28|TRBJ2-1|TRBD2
TGTGCCAGCAGTTTAAGGCTAGCGGGGGGCTACAATGAGCAGTTCTTC
CASSLRLAGGYNEQFF